These 10 T cell receptor beta chains were all obtained from the same sample, sequenced in a study of post-analysis software for immune sequencing data. Study-wide results and limits: In patients, a few TRBV segments were more frequent than in controls, with TRBV5-6, TRBV5-1 and TRBV20-1 among them.

The antigens for these receptors are not known. Presence of unique molecular identifiers characterized the TCR beta cDNA libraries. TCRdb reanalysed the PCR reads using MiXCR and keeps one entry per CDR3 protein. The data show about 200,000 distinct CDR3 sequences, around 30% seen once. Sequenced sample: blood. The receptors shown here come from a girl under 18 with multiple sclerosis.

The chain uses TRBV10-1 and TRBJ2-3; D not certain. Germline V gene data show CDR1 as WNHNN and CDR2 as SYGVQD (reference sequence). CDR3 length: 15 amino acids. Trimming removed 0 bases from V and 2 bases from J, with 9 bases in between. CDR3 region: CASSESGLSTDTQYF. CDR3 DNA: TGCGCCAGCAGTGAGTCGGGTCTTTCCACAGATACGCAGTATTTT.

This clonotype has a handful of counts. The chain recombines TRBV24-1 with TRBJ1-5; TRBD1 aligns across 7 bases. The trim removed 4 bases at V and 2 bases at J, leaving 1 base unmatched. The CDR3 sequence is 14 residues long. Germline CDR1 and CDR2: KGHDR and SFDVKD. The CDR3 loop reads CATSDDRGNQPQHF. CDR3 DNA: TGTGCCACCAGTGACGACAGGGGCAATCAGCCCCAGCATTTT.

This chain connects TRBV6-1 to TRBJ1-5; D not certain. CDR1 and CDR2 (germline): MNHNS, SASEGT. The CDR3 is made up of 13 amino acids. The V end was cut by 4 bases, the J end by 5 bases, with 9 bases between. In nucleotides, the CDR3 is TGTGCCAGCAGTGTACATTACTATCAGCCCCAGCATTTT. This translates into CASSVHYYQPQHF.

This clonotype has just a few counts. The CDR3 loop is CSARADRDQPQHF. CDR3 nucleotide sequence: TGCAGTGCTAGGGCCGACCGAGATCAGCCCCAGCATTTT. The chain uses TRBV20-1 and TRBJ1-5; D not resolved. V gave up 3 bases and J gave up 5 bases, with 11 bases separating them. CDR1 is DFQATT and CDR2 is SNEGSKA in the germline V gene (reference sequence). The CDR3 extends over 13 amino acids.

A word on this clonotype: A read error is possible here, since a much larger clone lies one base away. The V call is TRBV4-2, the J call TRBJ2-5; D unresolved. The CDR3 is made up of 15 amino acids. CDR1 and CDR2 from the germline V gene are LGHNA and YNFKEQ. Trimming removed 0 bases at V and 4 bases at J, with 12 bases between. The chain's CDR3 is CASSQDVAGRETQYF. CDR3 sequence (DNA): TGTGCCAGCAGCCAAGATGTAGCAGGCCGAGAGACCCAGTACTTC.

On this clonotype: Just one base apart from a much larger clone, this may be a read error. The J gene is TRBJ2-6, the V gene TRBV6-5; D is uncertain. The germline V gene has CDR1 MNHEY and CDR2 SVGAGI. This CDR3 has 13 amino acids. DNA for the CDR3: TGTGCCAGCGGACGGTCTGGGACCAACGTCCTGACTTTC. This gives the protein CASGRSGTNVLTF.

V is TRBV3-1 and J is TRBJ1-5; D may be TRBD1 (6 bases). Deletions cut 1 base from V and 2 bases from J, with 12 bases between. CDR3 length equals 16 residues. Germline V CDR1 and CDR2: LGHDT, YNNKEL (reference sequence). CDR3 amino acids: CASSQAGALGNQPQHF. For the CDR3, the DNA is TGTGCCAGCAGCCAAGCAGGGGCTTTGGGCAATCAGCCCCAGCATTTT.

This clonotype was counted ten times or more. The chain couples TRBV7-9 to TRBJ2-7; 8 bases fit TRBD1. Germline lookup yields CDR1 SEHNR and CDR2 FQNEAQ (reference sequence). The CDR3 length is 13 residues. J gave up 10 bases and V 5 bases, and 10 bases lay outside the gene matches. In nucleotides, the CDR3 is TGTGCCAGCAGCCGACAAGACAGGGGAGAACAGTACTTC. It translates to CASSRQDRGEQYF.

The J gene is TRBJ1-1, the V gene TRBV19; TRBD1 aligns across 9 bases. V trimming: 5 bases; J trimming: 3 bases; junction bases outside the gene matches: 7. Germline V gene data show CDR1 as LNHDA and CDR2 as SQIVND (reference sequence). The CDR3 has 15 residues. The CDR3 region is CASSDPGQGYTEAFF. As DNA, the CDR3 is TGTGCCAGTAGTGACCCGGGACAGGGTTACACTGAAGCTTTCTTT.

This clonotype was found many times. V usage is TRBV20-1 and J usage is TRBJ1-2; no reliable D call. The V end lost 8 bases, the J end lost 7 bases, and 14 bases lay between the germline ends. This CDR3 has 11 amino acids. Germline V gene sequence: CDR1 DFQATT, CDR2 SNEGSKA (reference sequence). CDR3 DNA sequence: TGCAGTCCGCCCAACCTCGGTGGCTACACCTTC. It encodes CSPPNLGGYTF.